What follows are 20 T cell receptor beta chains derived from one specimen sequenced in a study of blood T cells in healthy people across ages. PCR was performed a second time for roughly 7 to 12 cycles using a sample-barcoded 5' primer and a J-beta primer mix. TCRdb reprocessed the 5' RACE reads via MiXCR and lists one record per CDR3 protein. The table has fewer than 800,000 distinct CDR3 sequences, roughly 30% seen once. The material sequenced was blood. The receptor source for this set is a woman of 80 years or more in good health.

The rearrangement uses TRBV7-2 and TRBJ1-2; 9 nucleotides align to TRBD1. V dropped 8 bases and J dropped 0; count of bases not matched to a gene: 4. Germline values: CDR1 SGHTA, CDR2 FQGNSA. The CDR3 consists of 14 residues. Here the CDR3 reads CASGRDRANYGYTF. CDR3 nucleotides: TGTGCCAGCGGCCGGGACAGGGCTAACTATGGCTACACCTTC.

The rearrangement joins TRBV4-2 to TRBJ1-1; perhaps TRBD1 as D (5 bases). Trimming cost V 1 base and J 4 bases, with 10 bases left between them. The germline V gene encodes CDR1 LGHNA and CDR2 YNFKEQ. This CDR3 comprises 14 residues. CDR3 residues: CASSQGGGTTEAFF. The CDR3 DNA is TGTGCCAGCAGCCAAGGGGGGGGGACCACTGAAGCTTTCTTT.

This chain links TRBV5-5 with TRBJ2-7, with 8 bases aligning to TRBD1. This CDR3 has 15 residues. Germline CDR1 SGHKS, CDR2 YYEKEE (reference sequence). The CDR3 sequence: CAGSLVPWTGNEQYF. In DNA form, the CDR3 reads TGTGCTGGCAGCTTGGTACCTTGGACAGGGAACGAGCAGTACTTC.

The chain joins TRBV7-8 to TRBJ1-1, with D possibly matching TRBD1 (6 bases). Trimming removed 2 bases from V and 3 bases from J, with 7 bases in between. The CDR3 runs to 13 residues. Per germline, CDR1 SGHVS and CDR2 FQNEAQ. The CDR3 nucleotides read TGTGCCAGCAGCTTAAACAGGGACACTGAAGCTTTCTTT. It is translated as CASSLNRDTEAFF.

This clonotype has ten or more counts. V and J are TRBV15 and TRBJ2-7, with D maybe TRBD1 (6 bases). This CDR3 comprises 13 residues. Germline V gene sequence: CDR1 LNHNV, CDR2 YYDKDF (reference sequence). With 0 bases removed from V and 5 bases from J, the gap between germline ends came to 8 bases. This CDR3 reads CATSRDRGNEQYF. Written as DNA, the CDR3 is TGTGCCACCAGCAGAGATAGGGGGAACGAGCAGTACTTC.

This clonotype showed up just once. Its ends do not fully match the called genes, so a read error is possible. The V gene is TRBV5-6, the J gene TRBJ1-2, with D possibly TRBD1 on 5 matching bases. Germline lookup yields CDR1 SGHDT and CDR2 YYEEEE. This CDR3 comprises 15 residues. The CDR3 nucleotides are TGTGCCAGCAGCCCGTCGCCAGGGTCCACTTATGGCTACATCTTC. It yields the protein CASSPSPGSTYGYIF.

This rearrangement joins TRBV9 to TRBJ1-1; D possibly corresponds to TRBD1 (6 bases). The CDR3 is 15 amino acids. The germline CDR1 and CDR2 sequences are SGDLS and YYNGEE. Trimming left V 5 bases short and J 6 bases short, with 20 bases between. The CDR3 sequence: CASSARGERGSEAFF. The DNA of the CDR3 is TGTGCCAGCAGTGCGAGGGGGGAAAGGGGGTCTGAAGCTTTCTTT.

CDR3 residues: CASSPRQGFNSPLHF. The CDR3 bases are TGCGCCAGCAGCCCCCGACAGGGGTTCAATTCACCCCTCCACTTT. The chain carries TRBV5-1 and TRBJ1-6; 8 bases map to TRBD1. Trimming at V came to 4 bases and at J to 7 bases, leaving 7 bases not matched to a gene. There are 15 residues in the CDR3. Germline lookup yields CDR1 SGHRS and CDR2 YFSETQ.

J is TRBJ1-1 and V is TRBV27; D may be TRBD1 (6 bases). Trimming removed 5 bases at V and 0 bases at J, with 10 bases between. From germline, CDR1 is MNHEY and CDR2 SMNVEV (reference sequence). The CDR3 spans 14 residues. CDR3 sequence reads: CASSVQGLNTEAFF. The CDR3 DNA reads TGTGCCAGCAGTGTGCAGGGGTTGAACACTGAAGCTTTCTTT.

On this clonotype itself: The CDR3 ends on some other residue instead of the conserved phenylalanine or tryptophan, so this is likely a read error. The chain is built from TRBV3-1 and TRBJ1-1, with no clear D. Trimming left V 0 bases short and J 5 bases short, with 13 bases between. This CDR3 contains 15 residues. Looked up from germline, CDR1 is LGHDT and CDR2 is YNNKEL (reference sequence). CDR3 amino acids: CASSQDGGAGTEAFC. The CDR3 bases are TGTGCCAGCAGCCAAGATGGCGGCGCGGGGACTGAAGCTTTCTGT.

This clonotype was seen a handful of times. The rearrangement uses TRBV6-6 and TRBJ1-5, with 11 bases aligning to TRBD1. J lost 2 bases, V lost 4 bases, and 4 bases had no gene match. CDR1 is MNHNY and CDR2 is SVGAGI in the germline V gene (reference sequence). The CDR3 extends over 16 amino acids. The CDR3 coding sequence is TGTGCCAGCAGTTTCGGGACAGGGGGTGGCAATCAGCCCCAGCATTTT. Its protein product is CASSFGTGGGNQPQHF.

This chain joins TRBV7-2 and TRBJ1-1; 7 bases fit TRBD1. The V and J ends lost 1 base and 0 bases, in that order; junction bases with no gene match: 2. CDR3 length equals 15 residues. CDR1 is SGHTA and CDR2 is FQGNSA in the germline V gene. CDR3 residues: CASSLEGAVNTEAFF. The DNA for the CDR3 is TGTGCCAGCAGCTTAGAGGGGGCGGTGAACACTGAAGCTTTCTTT.

Note on this clonotype: The germline gene is not matched at one end of the junction; a read error may be the cause. The chain couples TRBV2 to TRBJ1-4, with D possibly being TRBD1 (5 bases). The CDR3 is 15 residues long. Looked up from germline, CDR1 is SNHLY and CDR2 is FYNNEI. In nucleotides, the CDR3 is TGTGCCAGCAGGGACAAGGCTAATGTTGGTGAAAAACTGATTTTT. Translating gives CASRDKANVGEKLIF. Using reference TRBV2 and TRBJ1-4 for the parts outside the CDR3, the full variable domain is EPEVTQTPSHQVTQMGQEVILRCVPISNHLYFYWYRQILGQKVEFLVSFYNNEISEKSEIFDDQFSVERPDGSNFTLKIRSTKLEDSAMYFCASRDKANVGEKLIFGSGTQLSVL.

About this clonotype itself: A much larger clone sits a single nucleotide away, making a read error possible. The chain employs TRBV28 and TRBJ2-7, with 8 bases lining up with TRBD2. Trimming removed 0 bases from V and 7 bases from J; junction bases left unmatched: 11. There are 16 residues in the CDR3. Germline-derived CDR1 and CDR2 are MDHEN and SYDVKM. CDR3 sequence: CASSLWLAGSYNEQYF. DNA of the CDR3: TGTGCCAGCAGTTTATGGTTAGCGGGGTCCTACAATGAGCAGTACTTC.

In its sample, this clonotype was seen many times. The chain combines TRBV28 with TRBJ2-1; possible D gene TRBD2, 7 bases. This CDR3 comprises 15 residues. Germline CDR1 and CDR2: MDHEN and SYDVKM. The V gene lost 4 bases and the J gene lost 8 bases, with 18 bases spanning the gap. Written as DNA, the CDR3 is TGTGCCAGCAGTTCCCCACTAGGGGGGGAGGATGAGCAGTTCTTC. This gives the protein CASSSPLGGEDEQFF.

This clonotype was counted a few times. Since a much larger clone is just one base distant, this may be a read error. The chain combines TRBV20-1 with TRBJ2-1; D not resolved. The CDR3 spans 14 residues. The germline V gene encodes CDR1 DFQATT and CDR2 SNEGSKA (reference sequence). The germline V and J ends were trimmed by 6 bases and 10 bases, with 22 bases remaining between them. CDR3 sequence: CSASLEQLSYEQFF. The DNA for the CDR3 is TGCAGTGCATCCCTGGAACAGCTCTCCTACGAGCAGTTCTTC.

The chain links TRBV7-2 to TRBJ2-2; possible D gene TRBD1, 6 bases. With 4 bases removed from V and 1 base from J, the gap between germline ends came to 13 bases. This CDR3 comprises 16 residues. Germline V CDR1 and CDR2: SGHTA, FQGNSA. The CDR3 nucleotides are TGTGCCAGCAGCTACTCCGGGACACAGAACACCGGGGAGCTGTTTTTT. Protein product: CASSYSGTQNTGELFF.

There are many counts of this clonotype. V usage is TRBV20-1 and J usage is TRBJ2-7; D might be TRBD2 (5 bases). Between the trimmed V and J ends, which lost 3 bases and 6 bases, there was a span of 12 bases. The CDR3 covers 12 residues. CDR1 and CDR2 from the germline V gene are DFQATT and SNEGSKA (reference sequence). The CDR3 DNA reads TGCAGTGCTAGCCTCTTGGGAGCCGAGCAGTACTTC. Translated, it gives CSASLLGAEQYF.

About this clonotype itself: The germline gene is not matched at one end of the junction; a read error may be the cause. V usage is TRBV3-1 and J usage is TRBJ1-6; 7 bases are a match to TRBD1. CDR3 length: 16 amino acids. CDR1 is LGHDT, CDR2 YNNKEL, per germline (reference sequence). DNA for the CDR3: TGTGCCAGCAGCCAACAAAGGCCAGGGGGAAATTCGCCCCTCCACTTT. This gives the protein CASSQQRPGGNSPLHF. The variable domain in full, completed from reference TRBV3-1 and TRBJ1-6, reads DTAVSQTPKYLVTQMGNDKSIKCEQNLGHDTMYWYKQDSKKFLKIMFSYNNKELIINETVPNRFSPKSPDKAHLNLHINSLELGDSAVYFCASSQQRPGGNSPLHFGNGTRLTVT.

This clonotype has at least ten counts. The gene calls are TRBV12-3 or TRBV12-4 and TRBJ2-6; TRBD1 aligns across 9 bases. This CDR3 contains 18 residues. Losses at the gene ends were 5 bases for V and 2 bases for J; bases not matched to a gene: 10. The CDR3 DNA sequence: TGTGCCAGCAGTCCCGGGACAGGGATTAGGCCTGGGGCCAACGTCCTGACTTTC. Translating gives CASSPGTGIRPGANVLTF.